Below are 13 T cell receptor beta chains sequenced from a single sample in a study of brain T cells in children with intractable seizures. Sequencing was limited to surgery cases with top T cell transcript signatures in brain tissue. Data came from immunoSEQ multiplex PCR; TCRdb stores just in-frame clones and leaves some out. The sample lists around 5,200 clones, roughly nine tenths occurring once. This sample comprised resected brain tissue, obtained at surgery. These receptors all come from a boy under three years old with focal cortical dysplasia and intractable seizures.

The chain uses TRBV29-1 and TRBJ2-1; D is uncertain. CDR1 and CDR2 from the germline V gene are SQVTM and ANQGSEA. CDR3 size: 10 residues. Trimming left V 4 bases short and J 3 bases short, with 1 base between. CDR3 residues: CSVGYNEQFF. In DNA form, the CDR3 reads TGCAGCGTTGGCTACAATGAGCAGTTCTTC.

The chain links TRBV12-3 or TRBV12-4 to TRBJ2-7, with 10 bases that match TRBD2. The CDR3 consists of 13 residues. The ends lost 6 bases at V and 5 bases at J; junction bases unmatched: 4. The CDR3 reads CASRLAGLHEQYF. The DNA for the CDR3 is TGTGCCAGCAGACTAGCGGGGCTGCACGAGCAGTACTTC.

The V and J genes are TRBV15 and TRBJ2-7; no firm D call. Per germline, CDR1 LNHNV and CDR2 YYDKDF (reference sequence). Trimming stripped 4 bases from V and 0 bases from J, with 10 bases between. This CDR3 contains 14 residues. The CDR3 loop reads CATSMLRSSYEQYF. CDR3 DNA sequence: TGTGCCACCAGCATGTTGCGTAGCTCCTACGAGCAGTACTTC.

V usage is TRBV4-2 and J usage is TRBJ2-3; 10 nucleotides align to TRBD2. Looked up from germline, CDR1 is LGHNA and CDR2 is YNFKEQ. The length of the CDR3 is 16 residues. V was clipped by 3 bases and J by 1 base; unmatched bases: 4. The CDR3 sequence: CASSQRLAGGTDTQYF. CDR3 nucleotide sequence: TGTGCCAGCAGCCAGAGGCTAGCGGGAGGCACAGATACGCAGTATTTT.

The rearrangement links TRBV6-5 to TRBJ2-7, with 11 bases matching TRBD2. The CDR3 is 14 amino acids. J was trimmed by 6 bases and V by 6 bases; bases with no gene match: 7. CDR1 is MNHEY and CDR2 is SVGAGI in the germline V gene. The CDR3 sequence: CASRIAGGAGEQYF. Here the CDR3 DNA reads TGTGCCAGCAGAATAGCGGGAGGGGCTGGCGAGCAGTACTTC.

The chain combines TRBV7-9 with TRBJ2-3, with 7 bases fitting TRBD2. The CDR3 contains 14 residues. Trimming at V came to 11 bases and at J to 2 bases, leaving 10 bases not matched to a gene. Germline V CDR1 and CDR2: SEHNR, FQNEAQ (reference sequence). The CDR3 bases are TGTGCCGGGCGGAGCGGGACCCTCACAGATACGCAGTATTTT. Translation: CAGRSGTLTDTQYF.

V and J are TRBV7-2 and TRBJ1-1; D is unresolved. Per the germline V gene, CDR1 is SGHTA and CDR2 is FQGNSA. The CDR3 has 15 residues. V lost 4 bases and J 0 bases, leaving 12 bases between the germline ends. This CDR3 is CASSSLLTMNTEAFF. The CDR3 DNA sequence: TGTGCCAGCAGCTCCCTCCTGACAATGAACACTGAAGCTTTCTTT.

The CDR3 coding sequence is TGTGCCAGCAGCCGAGGACCCCTCGGTTTTCACGAGCAGTACTTC. This codes for CASSRGPLGFHEQYF. This chain joins TRBV3-1 (or the pseudogene TRBV3-2) and TRBJ2-7; D gene unclear. The germline CDR1 and CDR2 sequences are LGHDT and YNNKEL (reference sequence). V was cut by 4 bases and J by 5 bases, with 18 bases left in between. The CDR3 spans 15 residues.

This clone was seen only a few times. The chain couples TRBV5-1 to TRBJ2-7; perhaps D is TRBD1 or TRBD2 (5 bases each). V lost 0 bases to trimming and J lost 4 bases, with 5 bases between them. The CDR3 length is 12 residues. CDR1 SGHRS and CDR2 YFSETQ come from the germline V gene. Here the CDR3 reads CASSLGGYEQYF. CDR3 sequence (DNA): TGCGCCAGCAGCTTGGGGGGGTACGAGCAGTACTTC.

The gene calls are TRBV5-1 and TRBJ2-5; 12 bases fit TRBD1. The length of the CDR3 is 16 residues. Trimming at V came to 0 bases and at J to 7 bases, leaving 7 bases not matched to a gene. Germline lookup yields CDR1 SGHRS and CDR2 YFSETQ. The CDR3 loop is CASSLAGTGGAGTQYF. Here the CDR3 DNA reads TGCGCCAGCAGCTTGGCCGGGACAGGGGGCGCGGGGACCCAGTACTTC.

V gene TRBV27 combines with J gene TRBJ1-3; D is unclear. The V end lost 4 bases, the J end lost 0 bases, and 7 bases lay between the germline ends. The CDR3 runs 14 residues. CDR1 is MNHEY and CDR2 is SMNVEV in the germline V gene (reference sequence). CDR3 amino acids: CASSSRVSGNTIYF. The CDR3 region has the DNA TGTGCCAGCAGTTCCCGGGTCTCTGGAAACACCATATATTTT.

This sequence joins TRBV6-1 and TRBJ2-7; perhaps TRBD1 as D (5 bases). CDR3 length equals 12 residues. V lost 3 bases and J 8 bases, leaving 11 bases between the germline ends. CDR1 MNHNS and CDR2 SASEGT come from the germline V gene. In nucleotides, the CDR3 is TGTGCCAGCAGTGACAGGGTTACGAAGCAGTACTTC. Residues: CASSDRVTKQYF.

V usage is TRBV28 and J usage is TRBJ1-2; 8 nucleotides line up with TRBD1. CDR3 length: 18 amino acids. Germline CDR1 MDHEN, CDR2 SYDVKM. V shed 2 bases, J shed 4 bases, and the junction held 15 bases outside the gene matches. The CDR3 bases are TGTGCCAGCAGTTTACCCCCGGGACAGGCGCAAATCCGCTATGGCTACACCTTC. Residues: CASSLPPGQAQIRYGYTF.